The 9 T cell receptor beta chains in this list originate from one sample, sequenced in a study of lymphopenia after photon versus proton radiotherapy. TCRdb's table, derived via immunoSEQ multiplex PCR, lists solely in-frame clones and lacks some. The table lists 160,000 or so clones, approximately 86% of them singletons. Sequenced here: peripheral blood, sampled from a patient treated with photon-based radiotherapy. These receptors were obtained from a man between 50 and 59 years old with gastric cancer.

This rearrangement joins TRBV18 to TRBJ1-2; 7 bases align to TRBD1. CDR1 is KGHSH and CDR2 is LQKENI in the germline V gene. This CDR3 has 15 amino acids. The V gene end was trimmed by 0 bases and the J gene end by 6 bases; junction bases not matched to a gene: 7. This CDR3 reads CASSPPEQGWNGYTF. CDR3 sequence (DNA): TGTGCCAGCTCACCACCGGAACAGGGGTGGAATGGCTACACCTTC.

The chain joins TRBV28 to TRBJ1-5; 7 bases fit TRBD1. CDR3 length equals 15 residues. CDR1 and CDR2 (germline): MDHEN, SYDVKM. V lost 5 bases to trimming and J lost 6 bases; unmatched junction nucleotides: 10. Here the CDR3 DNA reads TGTGCCAGCAGTCCCGCCCGACAGGGAAGTCAGCCCCAGCATTTT. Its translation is CASSPARQGSQPQHF.

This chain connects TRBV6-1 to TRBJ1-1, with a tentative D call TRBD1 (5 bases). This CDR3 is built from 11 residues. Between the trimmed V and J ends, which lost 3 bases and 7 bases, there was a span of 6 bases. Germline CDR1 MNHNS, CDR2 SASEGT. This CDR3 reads CASSDRVEAFF. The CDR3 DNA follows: TGTGCCAGCAGTGACAGGGTTGAAGCTTTCTTT.

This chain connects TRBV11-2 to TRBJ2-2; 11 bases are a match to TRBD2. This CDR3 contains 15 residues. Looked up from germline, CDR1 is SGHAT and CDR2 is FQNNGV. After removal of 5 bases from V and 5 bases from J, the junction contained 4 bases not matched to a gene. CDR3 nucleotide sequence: TGTGCCAGCAGCCCCCGGACTAGCGGGACCGGGGAGCTGTTTTTT. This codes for CASSPRTSGTGELFF.

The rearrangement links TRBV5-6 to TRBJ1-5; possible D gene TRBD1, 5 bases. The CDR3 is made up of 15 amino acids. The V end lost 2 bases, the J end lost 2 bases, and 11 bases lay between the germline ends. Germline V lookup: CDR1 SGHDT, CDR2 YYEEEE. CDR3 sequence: CASSLFGAGNQPQHF. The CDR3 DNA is TGTGCCAGCAGCTTATTTGGGGCTGGCAATCAGCCCCAGCATTTT.

The CDR3 nucleotides read TGTGCCAGCAGCTTAAACGGTTGGGGGCTAGCGGGAGCGAACGAGCAGTACTTC. Residues: CASSLNGWGLAGANEQYF. The chain uses TRBV7-9 and TRBJ2-7; 10 bases line up with TRBD2. CDR3 length: 18 residues. V was clipped by 2 bases and J by 5 bases; unmatched bases: 15. Per the germline V gene, CDR1 is SEHNR and CDR2 is FQNEAQ (reference sequence).

CDR3 in amino acids: CASSLSVQGGAEQYF. The CDR3 DNA reads as TGTGCCAGCAGCTTATCGGTCCAGGGGGGTGCCGAGCAGTACTTC. The chain has TRBV7-6 and TRBJ2-7, with D possibly matching TRBD1 (7 bases). The germline V gene encodes CDR1 SGHVS and CDR2 FNYEAQ. V was clipped by 2 bases and J by 6 bases, with 17 bases between them. The CDR3 is 15 amino acids.

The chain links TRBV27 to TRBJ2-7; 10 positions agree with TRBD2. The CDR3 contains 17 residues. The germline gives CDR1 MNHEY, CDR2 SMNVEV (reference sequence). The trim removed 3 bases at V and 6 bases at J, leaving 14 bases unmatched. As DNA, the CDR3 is TGTGCCAGCAGTTTCCTGTCTGTGAGCGGGAGGGCCCGCGAGCAGTACTTC. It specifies CASSFLSVSGRAREQYF.

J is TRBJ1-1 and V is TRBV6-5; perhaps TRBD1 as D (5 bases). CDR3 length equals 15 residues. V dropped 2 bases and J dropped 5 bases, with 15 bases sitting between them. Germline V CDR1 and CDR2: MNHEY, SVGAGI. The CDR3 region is CASSYGDRRETEAFF. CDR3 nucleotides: TGTGCCAGCAGTTACGGGGACCGCCGGGAGACTGAAGCTTTCTTT.